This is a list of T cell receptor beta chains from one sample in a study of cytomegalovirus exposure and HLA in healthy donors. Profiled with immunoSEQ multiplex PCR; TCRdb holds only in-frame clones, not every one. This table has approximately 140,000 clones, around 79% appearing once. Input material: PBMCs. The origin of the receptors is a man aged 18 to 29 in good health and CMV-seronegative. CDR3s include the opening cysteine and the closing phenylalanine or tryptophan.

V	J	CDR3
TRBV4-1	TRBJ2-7	CASSLRQGSSYEQYF
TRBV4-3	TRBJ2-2	CASSQGRGGIAGELFF
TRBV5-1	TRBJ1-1	CASTGSINTEAFF
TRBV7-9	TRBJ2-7	CASSLADSPTYEQYF
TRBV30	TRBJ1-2	CAWSSLTMNYGYTF
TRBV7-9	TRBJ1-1	CASSFNGAFF
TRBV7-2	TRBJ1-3	CASSLVVSGGSGNTIYF
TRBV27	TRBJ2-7	CASSFRARGLSHEQYF
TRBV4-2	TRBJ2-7	CASSQDEAAEQYF
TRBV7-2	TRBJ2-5	CASSTGRRETQYF
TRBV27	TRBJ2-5	CASSSWDRQETQYF
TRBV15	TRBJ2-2	CATSPRRGYTGELFF
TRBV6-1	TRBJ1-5	CASNQKGVQPQHF
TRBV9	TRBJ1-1	CASTSGGGDTEAFF
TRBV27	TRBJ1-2	CASSLSSPPVFYGYTF
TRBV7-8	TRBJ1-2	CASSLAVGGSYGYTF
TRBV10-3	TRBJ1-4	CAIRSGQGSNEKLFF
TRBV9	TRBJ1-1	CASSVGADLNTEAFF
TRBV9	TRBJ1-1	CASSSLNTGPAFF
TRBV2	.	CASRREGTYEQYF
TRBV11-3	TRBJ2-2	CASSLTGTGELFF
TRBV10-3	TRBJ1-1	CATSLERRLGAFF
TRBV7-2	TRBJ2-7	CASSLDRTGIRGQYF
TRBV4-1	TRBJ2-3	CASSRLMGQITDTQYF
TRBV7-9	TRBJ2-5	CSSLPPRLAGGPGETQYF
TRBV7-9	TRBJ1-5	CASSNGQVDQPQHF
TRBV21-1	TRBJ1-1	CAPGLLTEAFF
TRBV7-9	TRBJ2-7	CASTRQPYEQYF
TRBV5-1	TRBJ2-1	CASSLTQGGGSNEQFF
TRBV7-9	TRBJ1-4	CASSFIRTDEKLFF
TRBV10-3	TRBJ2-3	CAISAADTQYF
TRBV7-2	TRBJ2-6	CASSLGVTGANVLTF
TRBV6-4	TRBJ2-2	CASKDRANTGELFF
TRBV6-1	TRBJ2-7	CASSGVNPLYEQYF
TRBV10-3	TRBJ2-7	CAIMGQGASYEQYF